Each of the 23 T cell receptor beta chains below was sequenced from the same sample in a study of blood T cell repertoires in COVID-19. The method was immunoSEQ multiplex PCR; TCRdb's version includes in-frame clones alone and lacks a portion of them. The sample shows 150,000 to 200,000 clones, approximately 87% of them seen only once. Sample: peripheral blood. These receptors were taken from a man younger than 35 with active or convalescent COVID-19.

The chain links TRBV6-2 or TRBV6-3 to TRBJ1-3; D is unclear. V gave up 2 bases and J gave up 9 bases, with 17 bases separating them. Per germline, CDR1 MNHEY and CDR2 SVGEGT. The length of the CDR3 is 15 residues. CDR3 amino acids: CASSYAGQIGSTIYF. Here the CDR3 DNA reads TGTGCCAGCAGTTACGCGGGTCAGATTGGATCCACCATATATTTT.

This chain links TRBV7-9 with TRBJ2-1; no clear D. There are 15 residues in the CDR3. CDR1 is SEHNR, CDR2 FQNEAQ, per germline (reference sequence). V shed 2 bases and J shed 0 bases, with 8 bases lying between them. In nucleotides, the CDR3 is TGTGCCAGCAGCTTAAACTCTATCTCCTACAATGAGCAGTTCTTC. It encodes CASSLNSISYNEQFF.

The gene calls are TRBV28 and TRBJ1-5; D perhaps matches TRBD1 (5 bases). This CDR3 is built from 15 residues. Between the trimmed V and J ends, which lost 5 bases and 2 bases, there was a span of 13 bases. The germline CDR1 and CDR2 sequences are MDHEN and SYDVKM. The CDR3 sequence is CASSRPGGGNQPQHF. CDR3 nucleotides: TGTGCCAGCAGTCGTCCGGGGGGAGGCAATCAGCCCCAGCATTTT.

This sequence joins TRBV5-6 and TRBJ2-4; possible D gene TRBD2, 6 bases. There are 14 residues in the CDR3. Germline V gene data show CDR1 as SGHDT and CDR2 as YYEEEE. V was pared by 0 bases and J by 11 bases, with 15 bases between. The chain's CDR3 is CASSLGRDQTFQYF. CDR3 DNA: TGTGCCAGCAGCTTGGGGAGGGACCAAACTTTTCAGTACTTC.

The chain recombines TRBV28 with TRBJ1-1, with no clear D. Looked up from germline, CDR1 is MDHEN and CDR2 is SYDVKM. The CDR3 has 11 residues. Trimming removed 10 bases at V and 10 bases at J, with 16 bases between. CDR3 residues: CATRERRIAFF. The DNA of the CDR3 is TGTGCCACCAGAGAGCGGAGGATAGCTTTCTTT.

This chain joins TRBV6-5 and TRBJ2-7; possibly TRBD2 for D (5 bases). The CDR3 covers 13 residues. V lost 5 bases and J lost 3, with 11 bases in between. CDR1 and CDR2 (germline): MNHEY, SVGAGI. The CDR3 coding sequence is TGTGCCAGCAGTCCGGGGAAGAACTACGAGCAGTACTTC. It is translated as CASSPGKNYEQYF.

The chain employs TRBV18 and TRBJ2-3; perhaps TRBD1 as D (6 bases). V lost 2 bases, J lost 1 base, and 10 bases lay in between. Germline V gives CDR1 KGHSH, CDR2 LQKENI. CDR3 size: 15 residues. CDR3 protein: CASSPKAGGTDTQYF. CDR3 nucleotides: TGTGCCAGCTCACCAAAGGCAGGGGGCACAGATACGCAGTATTTT.

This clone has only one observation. DNA for the CDR3: TGCAGCGTTGAGGGGTTCACAGGGGGGGACACTGAAGCTTTCTTT. Protein sequence: CSVEGFTGGDTEAFF. The J gene is TRBJ1-1, the V gene TRBV29-1; TRBD1 aligns across 8 bases. V shed 3 bases and J 3 bases; nucleotides not matched to a gene: 9. Germline V gives CDR1 SQVTM, CDR2 ANQGSEA. CDR3 size: 15 residues.

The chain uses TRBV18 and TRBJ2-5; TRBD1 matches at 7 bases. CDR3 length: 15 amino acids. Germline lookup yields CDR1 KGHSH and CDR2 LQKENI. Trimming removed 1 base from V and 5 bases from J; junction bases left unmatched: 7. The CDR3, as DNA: TGTGCCAGCTCACCACTTCCACAGGGGAAGGAGACCCAGTACTTC. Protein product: CASSPLPQGKETQYF.

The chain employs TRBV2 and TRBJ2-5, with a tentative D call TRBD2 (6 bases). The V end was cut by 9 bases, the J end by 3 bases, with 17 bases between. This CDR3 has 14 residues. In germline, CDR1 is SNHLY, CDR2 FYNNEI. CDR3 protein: CARKKAGPKETQYF. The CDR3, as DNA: TGTGCCAGGAAGAAAGCGGGCCCAAAAGAGACCCAGTACTTC. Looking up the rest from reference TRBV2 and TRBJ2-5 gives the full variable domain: EPEVTQTPSHQVTQMGQEVILRCVPISNHLYFYWYRQILGQKVEFLVSFYNNEISEKSEIFDDQFSVERPDGSNFTLKIRSTKLEDSAMYFCARKKAGPKETQYFGPGTRLLVL.

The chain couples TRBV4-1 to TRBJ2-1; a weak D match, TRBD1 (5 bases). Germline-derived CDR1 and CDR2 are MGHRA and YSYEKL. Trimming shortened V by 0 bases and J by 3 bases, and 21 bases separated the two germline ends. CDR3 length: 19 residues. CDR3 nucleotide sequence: TGCGCCAGCAGCCAAGATGGTCCTCGTGGGGCCTCAATCTACAATGAGCAGTTCTTC. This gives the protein CASSQDGPRGASIYNEQFF.

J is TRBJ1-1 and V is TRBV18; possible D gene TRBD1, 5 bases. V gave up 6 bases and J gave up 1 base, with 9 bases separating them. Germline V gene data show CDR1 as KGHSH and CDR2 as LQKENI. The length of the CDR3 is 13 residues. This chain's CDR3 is CASSATGNTEAFF. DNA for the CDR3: TGTGCCAGCTCGGCAACAGGGAACACTGAAGCTTTCTTT.

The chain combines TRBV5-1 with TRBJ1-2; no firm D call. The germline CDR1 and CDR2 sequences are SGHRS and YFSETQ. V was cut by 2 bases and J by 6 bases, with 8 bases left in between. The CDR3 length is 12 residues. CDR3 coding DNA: TGCGCCAGCAGCTTTTTGGGCGATGGCTACACCTTC. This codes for CASSFLGDGYTF.

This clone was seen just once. Here the CDR3 DNA reads TGTGCCAGCAGCTTAGTCCTGGTGAGCACTGAAGCTTTCTTT. Amino acid sequence: CASSLVLVSTEAFF. This chain connects TRBV7-2 to TRBJ1-1; D is ambiguous. V lost 1 base and J 4 bases, leaving 10 bases between the germline ends. Per the germline V gene, CDR1 is SGHTA and CDR2 is FQGNSA. The CDR3 is 14 amino acids.

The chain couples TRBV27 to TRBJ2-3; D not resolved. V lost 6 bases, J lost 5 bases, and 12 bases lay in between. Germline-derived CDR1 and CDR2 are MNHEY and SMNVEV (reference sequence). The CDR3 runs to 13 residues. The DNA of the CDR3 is TGTGCCAGCAGGCTACCCGCAGGAGATACGCAGTATTTT. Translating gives CASRLPAGDTQYF.

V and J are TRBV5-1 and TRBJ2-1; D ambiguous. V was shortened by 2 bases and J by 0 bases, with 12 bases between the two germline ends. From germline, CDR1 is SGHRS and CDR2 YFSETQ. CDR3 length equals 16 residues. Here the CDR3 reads CASSLTVGSSYNEQFF. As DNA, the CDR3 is TGCGCCAGCAGCTTAACGGTTGGTAGCTCCTACAATGAGCAGTTCTTC.

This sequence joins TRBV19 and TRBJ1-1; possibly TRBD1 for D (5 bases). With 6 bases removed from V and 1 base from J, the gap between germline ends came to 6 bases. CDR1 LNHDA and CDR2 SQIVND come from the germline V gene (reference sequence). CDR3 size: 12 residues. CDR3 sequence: CASSQGNTEAFF. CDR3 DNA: TGTGCCAGTAGCCAGGGGAACACTGAAGCTTTCTTT.

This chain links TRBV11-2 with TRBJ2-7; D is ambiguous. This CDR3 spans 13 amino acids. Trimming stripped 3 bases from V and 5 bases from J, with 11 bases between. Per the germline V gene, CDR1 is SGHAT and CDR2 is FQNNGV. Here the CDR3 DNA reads TGTGCCAGCAGCTTTAGAGGCGCCAACGAGCAGTACGTC. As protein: CASSFRGANEQYV.

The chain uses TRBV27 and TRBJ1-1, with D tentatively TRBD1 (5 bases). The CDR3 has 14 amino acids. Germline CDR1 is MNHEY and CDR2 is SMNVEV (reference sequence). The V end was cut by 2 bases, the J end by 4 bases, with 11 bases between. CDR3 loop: CASSLGGTGTEAFF. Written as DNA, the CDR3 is TGTGCCAGCAGTTTAGGGGGGACGGGCACTGAAGCTTTCTTT.

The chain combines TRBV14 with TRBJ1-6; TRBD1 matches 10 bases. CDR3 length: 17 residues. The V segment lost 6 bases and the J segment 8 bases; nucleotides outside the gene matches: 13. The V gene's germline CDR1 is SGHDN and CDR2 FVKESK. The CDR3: CASRRTTGTGEYSPLHF. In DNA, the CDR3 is TGTGCCAGCAGGAGAACTACCGGGACAGGGGAATATTCACCCCTCCACTTT.

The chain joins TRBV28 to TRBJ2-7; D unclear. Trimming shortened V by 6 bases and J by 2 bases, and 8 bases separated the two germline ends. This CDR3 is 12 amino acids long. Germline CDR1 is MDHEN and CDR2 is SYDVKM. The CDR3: CASSLSPYEQYF. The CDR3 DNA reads TGTGCCAGCAGCCTTAGCCCCTACGAGCAGTACTTC.

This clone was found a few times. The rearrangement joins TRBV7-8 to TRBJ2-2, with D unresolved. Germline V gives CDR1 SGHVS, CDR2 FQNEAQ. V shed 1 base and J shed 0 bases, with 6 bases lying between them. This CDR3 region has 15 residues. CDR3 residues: CASSLGHPNTGELFF. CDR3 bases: TGTGCCAGCAGCTTAGGGCACCCGAACACCGGGGAGCTGTTTTTT.

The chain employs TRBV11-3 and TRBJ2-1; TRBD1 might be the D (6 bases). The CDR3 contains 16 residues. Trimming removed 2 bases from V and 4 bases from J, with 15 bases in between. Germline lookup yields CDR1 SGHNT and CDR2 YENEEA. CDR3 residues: CASSLRGTIGYNEQFF. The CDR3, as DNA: TGTGCCAGCAGCTTAAGAGGGACAATCGGGTACAATGAGCAGTTCTTC.